The 9 T cell receptor beta chains listed next were all sequenced from one sample in a study of metastatic and nonmetastatic thyroid tumors. TCRdb used MiXCR to call clones anew from the PCR reads. The sample contains fewer than 25,000 clones, about 25% of which appear only once. Until they underwent thyroid surgery, no patient had received any treatment. The sample was blood. The receptors were gathered from a male donor with papillary thyroid cancer or a benign thyroid nodule (not recorded which). Some clones in this sample may be carry-over from other donors' samples.

The chain carries TRBV9 and TRBJ2-5, with D possibly TRBD2 on 6 matching bases. The germline V gene encodes CDR1 SGDLS and CDR2 YYNGEE. The CDR3 has 15 amino acids. V was clipped by 4 bases and J by 5 bases, with 18 bases between them. This CDR3 is CASSPPGGLWETQYF. In DNA form, the CDR3 reads TGTGCCAGCAGCCCCCCCGGGGGACTTTGGGAGACCCAGTACTTC.

The V and J genes are TRBV27 and TRBJ2-7, with 10 bases aligning to TRBD1. CDR1 and CDR2 from the germline V gene are MNHEY and SMNVEV (reference sequence). This CDR3 has 16 amino acids. The trim removed 4 bases at V and 2 bases at J, leaving 8 bases unmatched. The CDR3 loop reads CASSSAGQGIPYEQYF. In DNA, the CDR3 is TGTGCCAGCAGTTCTGCGGGACAGGGGATTCCCTACGAGCAGTACTTC.

This clone was seen only once. The chain recombines TRBV7-8 with TRBJ2-7; 12 nucleotides align to TRBD2. CDR3 length: 17 residues. The V segment lost 1 base and the J segment 5 bases; nucleotides outside the gene matches: 9. Per germline, CDR1 SGHVS and CDR2 FQNEAQ. The CDR3 nucleotides read TGTGCCAGCAGCTTAGGTGCGACTAGCGGGAGCCAGAACGAGCAGTACTTC. As protein: CASSLGATSGSQNEQYF.

CDR3 bases: TGCGCCAGCAGCTTGGGAAGGGACAGATTCAACTATGGCTACACCTTC. Its translation is CASSLGRDRFNYGYTF. The chain employs TRBV5-1 and TRBJ1-2; 7 bases agree with TRBD1. With 0 bases clipped from V and 2 bases from J, the junction kept 7 bases outside the gene matches. There are 16 residues in the CDR3. Germline V CDR1 and CDR2: SGHRS, YFSETQ.

The rearrangement joins TRBV28 to TRBJ2-7, with a weak D call TRBD2 (5 bases). Germline assignment: CDR1 MDHEN and CDR2 SYDVKM. The CDR3 spans 13 residues. Trimming removed 7 bases at V and 0 bases at J, with 10 bases between. The CDR3 sequence is CASKEGFSYEQYF. The CDR3 region has the DNA TGTGCCAGCAAAGAGGGTTTCTCCTACGAGCAGTACTTC.

The chain is built from TRBV19 and TRBJ1-5; D gene ambiguous. CDR3 length equals 14 residues. Germline CDR1 is LNHDA and CDR2 is SQIVND (reference sequence). V lost 8 bases and J 2 bases, leaving 13 bases between the germline ends. The CDR3 nucleotides are TGTGCCAGTGCCCAGGACGGAGGCAATCAGCCCCAGCATTTT. As protein: CASAQDGGNQPQHF. Looking up the rest from reference TRBV19 and TRBJ1-5 gives the full variable domain: DGGITQSPKYLFRKEGQNVTLSCEQNLNHDAMYWYRQDPGQGLRLIYYSQIVNDFQKGDIAEGYSVSREKKESFPLTVTSAQKNPTAFYLCASAQDGGNQPQHFGDGTRLSIL.

This clone is medium-sized by share. The V call is TRBV20-1, the J call TRBJ2-1, with TRBD1 as a possible D gene (6 bases). The CDR3 is 16 amino acids. Germline CDR1 reads DFQATT; CDR2 reads SNEGSKA (reference sequence). V lost 5 bases and J lost 6, with 23 bases in between. The CDR3 region has the DNA TGCAGTGCTGAGGAATCGGGACACCCATTTGTCAATGAGCAGTTCTTC. Encoded protein: CSAEESGHPFVNEQFF.

By its share, this clone is medium-sized. The V call is TRBV9, the J call TRBJ2-7; D not certain. Germline V lookup: CDR1 SGDLS, CDR2 YYNGEE. The CDR3 has 12 amino acids. Trimming cost V 4 bases and J 6 bases, with 11 bases left between them. For the CDR3, the DNA is TGTGCCAGCAGCTTCCCCGGTGGCGAGCAGTACTTC. Protein sequence: CASSFPGGEQYF.

V gene TRBV11-2 combines with J gene TRBJ2-2; 9 bases fit TRBD1. V trimming: 4 bases; J trimming: 7 bases; junction bases outside the gene matches: 10. Per the germline V gene, CDR1 is SGHAT and CDR2 is FQNNGV. The CDR3 sequence is 16 residues long. CDR3 sequence (DNA): TGTGCCAGCAGCTCCCGGACAGGGGTCTCTTACGGGGAGCTGTTTTTT. Amino acid sequence: CASSSRTGVSYGELFF.